This T cell receptor beta chain was captured in a study of monozygotic twins with inflammatory bowel disease. The V gene's germline CDR1 is SGHAT and CDR2 FQNNGV. The CDR3 is 15 residues long. One entry per CDR3 protein, without DNA, is what TCRdb gives after re-calling the 5' RACE reads. This listing includes about 160,000 distinct CDR3 sequences. The chain links TRBV11-2 to TRBJ2-5; TCRdb indicates TRBD1, and absent DNA this call remains unverified. Sequenced input: blood. This sequence originates from a human donor with ulcerative colitis or Crohn's disease, or a healthy co-twin of an affected twin (not recorded which). CDR3 region: CASSLNGGDDETQYF.